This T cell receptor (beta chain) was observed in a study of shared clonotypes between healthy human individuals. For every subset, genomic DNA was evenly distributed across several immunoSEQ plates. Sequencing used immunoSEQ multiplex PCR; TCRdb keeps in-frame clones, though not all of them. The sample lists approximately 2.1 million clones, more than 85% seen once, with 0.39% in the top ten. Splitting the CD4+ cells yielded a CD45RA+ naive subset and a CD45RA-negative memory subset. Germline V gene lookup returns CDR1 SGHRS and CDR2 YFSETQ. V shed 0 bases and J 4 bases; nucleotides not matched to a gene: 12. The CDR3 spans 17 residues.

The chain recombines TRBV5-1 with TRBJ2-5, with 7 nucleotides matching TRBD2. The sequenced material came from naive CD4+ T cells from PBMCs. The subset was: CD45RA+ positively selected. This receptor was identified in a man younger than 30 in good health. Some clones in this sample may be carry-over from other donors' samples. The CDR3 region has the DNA TGCGCCAGCAGCTTGGCCATTTCCGGGTTAGCGGGAGAGACCCAGTACTTC. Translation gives CASSLAISGLAGETQYF.